This note documents a single T cell receptor beta chain sequence. Antigen specificity is unknown. The method was immunoSEQ multiplex PCR; TCRdb's version includes in-frame clones alone and lacks a portion of them. The table records more than 2,000,000 clones, 85% to 95% of them present only once. The data belong to a study of shared clonotypes between healthy human individuals. Findings and caveats of the study: Clonotypes not shared had lower generation probabilities than those common to all four donors.

Germline V gives CDR1 SGHDT, CDR2 YYEEEE. Germline trimming cut 4 bases from V and 3 bases from J; bases unmatched to any gene: 9. CDR3 length: 16 residues. Source material: naive CD4+ T cells from PBMCs. Described subset: CD45RA+ positively selected. This clonotype was obtained from a man aged 18 to 30 in good health. Some clones in this sample may be carry-over from other donors' samples. The chain combines TRBV5-6 with TRBJ2-1, with 8 nucleotides matching TRBD2. In nucleotides, the CDR3 is TGTGCCAGCAGCGGCATCAGCGGGAGAGGCTACAATGAGCAGTTCTTC. Translating it yields CASSGISGRGYNEQFF.